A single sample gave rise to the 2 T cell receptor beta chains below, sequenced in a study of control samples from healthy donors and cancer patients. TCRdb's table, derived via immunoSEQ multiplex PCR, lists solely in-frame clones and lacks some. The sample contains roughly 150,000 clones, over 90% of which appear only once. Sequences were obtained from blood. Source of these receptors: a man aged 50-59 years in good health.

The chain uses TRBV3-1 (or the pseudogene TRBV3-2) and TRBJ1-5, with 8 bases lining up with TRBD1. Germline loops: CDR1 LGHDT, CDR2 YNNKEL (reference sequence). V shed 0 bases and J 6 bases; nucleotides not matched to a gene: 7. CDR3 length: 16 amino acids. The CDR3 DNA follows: TGTGCCAGCAGCCAAGATCGTACAGGGGGAGGTCAGCCCCAGCATTTT. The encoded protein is CASSQDRTGGGQPQHF.

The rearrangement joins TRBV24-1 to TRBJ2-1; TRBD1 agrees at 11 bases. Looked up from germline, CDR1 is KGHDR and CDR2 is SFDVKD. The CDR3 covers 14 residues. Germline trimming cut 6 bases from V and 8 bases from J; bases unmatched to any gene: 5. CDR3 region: CATSNGQGAHEQFF. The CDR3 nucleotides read TGTGCCACCAGTAATGGACAGGGGGCCCATGAGCAGTTCTTC.